This TCR beta chain came from a study of OX40 agonist ivuxolimab in advanced cancers. Study-wide background: Cancers in dose escalation were hepatocellular, melanoma, renal cell and head and neck. Subjects had a mean age of about 61 years, with a range of roughly 20 to 79; more than 70% were male. General study points: Antigen targets of the expanded peripheral T cells went undetermined. At 0.1 to 3.0 mg/kg and by week 6, CD4+ and CD8+ T cells in the blood had expanded clonally.

Data came from immunoSEQ multiplex PCR; TCRdb stores just in-frame clones and leaves some out. Of fewer than 50,000 clones in the sample, about nine tenths were seen once. In regard to this clone: The target antigen is unknown.

Germline values: CDR1 SGHNT, CDR2 YYREEE (reference sequence). Trimming took 3 bases from V and 3 from J; bases not matched to a gene: 2. The CDR3 extends over 13 amino acids. Sequencing was performed on CD4+ or CD8+ T cells sorted from blood, taken in a trial of the OX40 agonist ivuxolimab. The chain carries TRBV5-4 and TRBJ2-7, with TRBD1 matching 8 bases. This receptor was taken from an adult with an advanced solid tumor such as melanoma, head and neck, liver or kidney cancer. For the CDR3, the DNA is TGTGCCAGCAGCTCCGACAGGGGCTACGAGCAGTACTTC. It specifies CASSSDRGYEQYF.